These T cell receptor beta chains were read from a single sample in a study of T cells in Graves' hyperthyroidism and ophthalmopathy. TCRdb recomputed calls from the multiplex PCR reads with MiXCR, one row per CDR3 protein. The sample holds 500,000 to 600,000 distinct CDR3 sequences, 46% seen once. Sequenced material: peripheral blood or thyroid tissue (not recorded which). These receptors all stem from a woman aged 18-29 years with Graves' hyperthyroidism. The CDR3 runs from the conserved cysteine through the conserved F or W. The D gene is left open where the match is weak. The size entry is marked missing in some rows and otherwise reads once, few, many or a size class.

>TRBJ1-5|TRBV7-9|-|-
TGTGCCAGCAGCCAAAACGAGTTGGCGACGGAGACCAGCAATCAGCCCCAGCATTTT
CASSQNELATETSNQPQHF
>TRBJ1-4|TRBV10-3|-|TRBD1
TGTGCCATCAGTCCCGGGACAGGGGACGAAAAACTGTTTTTT
CAISPGTGDEKLFF
>TRBJ2-2|TRBV20-1|few|-
TGCAGTGCGGAAGCGGGGACAGGACCTTCTAGCACCGGGGAGCTGTTTTTT
CSAEAGTGPSSTGELFF
>TRBJ1-1|TRBV6-7|many|-
TGTGCCAGCAGTTCGTCCGGGGGTCTCGGGAACACTGAAGCTTTCTTT
CASSSSGGLGNTEAFF
>TRBJ1-2|TRBV2|-|TRBD1
TGTGCCAGCAGTTTGTACCGGGACAGGGGAGGCTACACCTTC
CASSLYRDRGGYTF
>TRBJ1-6|TRBV18|many|-
TGTGCCAGCTCACCACAAATTCAGGATAATTCACCCCTCCACTTT
CASSPQIQDNSPLHF
>TRBJ2-3|TRBV15|-|-
TGTGCCACCAGCAGAGATACCCCGGGAGTTTTAGCAGATACGCAGTATTTT
CATSRDTPGVLADTQYF
>TRBJ2-7|TRBV24-1|few|-
TGTGCCACCGCGACGGGACACTCCTACGAGCAGTACTTC
CATATGHSYEQYF
>TRBJ1-2|TRBV10-3|-|-
TGTGCCATCAGTGCTAGAGATAAGGAGGGCGCGGATGGCTACATCTTC
CAISARDKEGADGYIF
>TRBJ1-6|TRBV2|few|TRBD1
TGTGCCCGGGGACAGGGTGGTTCACCCCTCCACTTT
CARGQGGSPLHF
>TRBJ2-1|TRBV11-1|once|TRBD1
TGTGCCAGCAGCCCACCAGGGGGCAGTGAGCAGTTCTTC
CASSPPGGSEQFF
>TRBJ2-7|TRBV7-9|-|TRBD2
TGTGCCAGCACTTTTACTAGCGGGAGGTGGGGCGAGCAGTACTTC
CASTFTSGRWGEQYF
>TRBJ2-7|TRBV20-1|many|-
TGCAGTGCTAGGGAGAGACAGAGCATCACGTTGGACGAGCAGTACTTC
CSARERQSITLDEQYF
>TRBJ1-1|TRBV7-8|-|-
TGTGCCAGCAGCCAACTAGCGGGGTCGAACACTGAAGCTTTCTTT
CASSQLAGSNTEAFF
>TRBJ2-7|TRBV2|-|TRBD2
TGTGCCAGCATTTTCGGGAGGGGGTCCTACGAGCAGTACTTC
CASIFGRGSYEQYF
>TRBJ1-4|TRBV9|once|TRBD1
TGTGCCATGAGGGGACAGAATGGTGAAAAACTGTTTTTT
CAMRGQNGEKLFF
>TRBJ1-1|TRBV6-6|many|-
TGTGCCAGCAGTTACTCGAGGAGGAACACTGAAGCTTTCTTT
CASSYSRRNTEAFF
>TRBJ2-5|TRBV10-3|many|TRBD1
TGTGCCACCAGGACAGGGTTGGCGGAGACCCAGTACTTC
CATRTGLAETQYF
>TRBJ2-7|TRBV19|many|-
TGTGCCAGTAGTAAACAGAGCTCCTCGGGGGAGCAGTACTTC
CASSKQSSSGEQYF
>TRBJ2-7|TRBV12-5|many|TRBD2
TGTGCTAGTGGTCTAGGACTAGCGGGAGGTGTCGAGCAGTACTTC
CASGLGLAGGVEQYF
>TRBJ2-7|TRBV11-2|-|TRBD2
TGTGCCAGCAGCTTAAGCTTTAGCGGGAGGCCGTTCTACAATGAGCAGTACTTC
CASSLSFSGRPFYNEQYF
>TRBJ2-3|TRBV7-2|few|TRBD2
TGTGCCAGCAGCTTGGGGGGGTACACAGATACGCAGTATTTT
CASSLGGYTDTQYF
>TRBJ2-3|TRBV10-3|-|TRBD2
TGTGCCATCAGTGCTATACTAGCGGCTAGCACAGATACGCAGTATTTT
CAISAILAASTDTQYF
>TRBJ1-2|TRBV10-3|-|TRBD1
TGTGCCATCAGCGACCAGACGGGACAGGGGGCTTGGTATGGCTACACCTTC
CAISDQTGQGAWYGYTF
>TRBJ2-6|TRBV12-3/TRBV12-4|-|-
TGTGCCAGCAGTTTCGAGGGCCGAGTCTCTGGGGCCAACGTCCTGACTTTC
CASSFEGRVSGANVLTF
>TRBJ1-6|TRBV10-1|many|-
TGCGCCAGCAGTGTTGGGACGGTGAATTCACCCCTCCACTTT
CASSVGTVNSPLHF
>TRBJ1-5|TRBV29-1|-|-
TGCAGCCAGGGACGGACGGATCAGCCCCAGCATTTT
CSQGRTDQPQHF
>TRBJ1-6|TRBV7-9|-|TRBD1
TGTGCCAGCAGGTTAGGTGGGACAGGGGGGATCCCCCTCCACTTT
CASRLGGTGGIPLHF
>TRBJ1-2|TRBV28|many|-
TGTGCCAGCAGACTACAGGGAATCTTCTATGGCTACACCTTC
CASRLQGIFYGYTF
>TRBJ1-4|TRBV11-3|many|TRBD1
TGTGCCAGCAGCGGGTGGGACAGTGTAAATGAAAAACTGTTTTTT
CASSGWDSVNEKLFF
>TRBJ2-2|TRBV5-6|many|-
TGTGCCAGCAGCTCGATCCGGCGGGGCACCGGGGAGCTGTTTTTT
CASSSIRRGTGELFF
>TRBJ1-5|TRBV12-3/TRBV12-4|-|TRBD1
TGTGCCAGCAGTCCCGGGACAGAGGATCAGCCCCAGCATTTT
CASSPGTEDQPQHF
>TRBJ2-6|TRBV24-1|-|-
TGTGCCACCAGTGGGGGGTTCTCGGGCTCTGGGGCCAACGTCCTGACTTTC
CATSGGFSGSGANVLTF
>TRBJ2-5|TRBV7-9|many|-
TGTGCCAGCAGCTTAGCCAGCGACTCGGGAGAGACCCAGTACTTC
CASSLASDSGETQYF
>TRBJ2-1|TRBV19|-|-
TGTGCCAGTAGTAAACGGCTTCCCCTCAATGAGCAGTTCTTC
CASSKRLPLNEQFF
>TRBJ1-1|TRBV6-1|many|-
TGTGCCAGCAGTGGAGGGGGTTGGGGCACTGAAGCTTTCTTT
CASSGGGWGTEAFF
>TRBJ2-2|TRBV10-3|-|-
TGTGCCATCAGTGAGCCTGGGACAGCGGGCGACACCGGGGAGCTGTTTTTT
CAISEPGTAGDTGELFF
>TRBJ1-2|TRBV6-5|-|-
TGTGCCAGCAGTGCGCAGGGTGGCGGCTACACCTTC
CASSAQGGGYTF
>TRBJ2-2|TRBV11-1|many|-
TGTGCCAGCAGCTTAGAGGGCAGGGAAACCGGGGAGCTGTTTTTT
CASSLEGRETGELFF
>TRBJ2-1|TRBV2|-|-
TGTGCCAGCAGTGGCAGGAATGAGCAGTTCTTC
CASSGRNEQFF
>TRBJ1-5|TRBV30|few|TRBD1
TGTGCCTGGAGTTCTGGGACAGTTAATCAGCCCCAGCATTTT
CAWSSGTVNQPQHF
>TRBJ2-1|TRBV20-1|few|TRBD2
TGCAGTGCTAGAGGTCGACTAGCGGGTGCCGATGAGCAGTTCTTC
CSARGRLAGADEQFF
>TRBJ2-1|TRBV29-1|-|TRBD2
TGCAGCGTTGGAGCGGGAACTTACAATGAGCAGTTCTTC
CSVGAGTYNEQFF
>TRBJ2-5|TRBV7-8|few|TRBD2
TGTGCCAGCAGCTCCCCGGGACTAGCGGAGGATCTCTTC
CASSSPGLAEDLF
>TRBJ1-3|TRBV15|many|-
TGTGCCACCAGCAGAGATCAGAAGGGGTTTGGAAACACCATATATTTT
CATSRDQKGFGNTIYF
>TRBJ1-2|TRBV2|many|-
TGTGCCAGCAGCGGGGACCGATCAAACTATGGCTACACCTTC
CASSGDRSNYGYTF
>TRBJ2-7|TRBV20-1|-|TRBD2
TGCAGTGCAGAAACTAGCGGGAGTTACGAGCAGTACTTC
CSAETSGSYEQYF
>TRBJ1-2|TRBV24-1|many|TRBD1
TGTGCCACCAGTGACGGTGGGACAGGGGCCGACGGCTACACCTTC
CATSDGGTGADGYTF
>TRBJ2-5|TRBV7-7|many|TRBD2
TGTGCCGTCTCGGGAGGGGCTCGGGAGACCCAGTACTTC
CAVSGGARETQYF
>TRBJ2-7|TRBV27|-|-
TGTGCCAGCCGCCCCCCCGTTGGTCCCAGGCCGAACGAGCAGTACTTC
CASRPPVGPRPNEQYF
>TRBJ1-1|TRBV2|-|TRBD1
TGTGCCAGCAGGACCCCGGGACAGGGGGAGGGCACTGAAGCTTTCTTT
CASRTPGQGEGTEAFF
>TRBJ2-7|TRBV27|-|-
TGTGCCAGCAGTCCATCCGGGACTGGGAACTACGAGCAGTACTTC
CASSPSGTGNYEQYF
>TRBJ2-5|TRBV15|many|TRBD2
TGTGCCACCAGGCCCCCGGGGGGGGGCGCAGAGACCCAGTACTTC
CATRPPGGGAETQYF
>TRBJ1-4|TRBV7-9|many|-
TGTGCCAGCAGCTTCCAGGCTATTAATGAAAAACTGTTTTTT
CASSFQAINEKLFF
>TRBJ2-2|TRBV14|many|-
TGTGCCAGCTCGCGGGGACAGAACACCGGGGAGCTGTTTTTT
CASSRGQNTGELFF